Listed below are T cell receptor beta chains from one sample, sequenced in a study of cytomegalovirus exposure and HLA in healthy donors. Clones were read by immunoSEQ multiplex PCR, and TCRdb kept only the in-frame ones, dropping some. The data contain about 130,000 clones, 80% of them singletons. The sample was PBMCs. The origin of the receptors is a man aged 35-49 years in good health and CMV-seronegative. The conserved cysteine and the conserved F or W are not part of the CDR3 here. Each record gives: D gene, J gene, V gene, CDR3 protein. The D gene is left open where the match is weak.

TRBD2	TRBJ2-7	TRBV7-7	ASRGTGGASGEQY
-	TRBJ2-7	TRBV10-3	AISVLRTNYEQY
-	TRBJ2-2	TRBV11-2	ASSLVGRRGGELF
-	TRBJ1-2	TRBV5-6	ASSIRDYGYT
-	TRBJ1-4	TRBV2	ASSQTGSNEKLF
-	TRBJ1-1	TRBV28	ASSLGGALGGTEAF
-	TRBJ1-2	TRBV2	ASRPGLYGYT
TRBD1	TRBJ2-1	TRBV5-1	ASSPGTGADEQF
-	TRBJ2-5	TRBV15	ATSRGLGAAQETQY
TRBD2	TRBJ2-3	TRBV18	ASSESGRGTDTQY
TRBD2	TRBJ2-3	TRBV28	ASSLILAGVDTQY
-	TRBJ2-3	TRBV19	ASNTWQGSTDTQY
TRBD2	TRBJ2-3	TRBV7-9	ASSLRGSNTDTQY
-	TRBJ1-2	TRBV9	ASSVGTQGYGYT
-	TRBJ2-7	TRBV11-2	ASSLGPGTYEQY
-	TRBJ2-1	TRBV7-9	VGLKTSYNEQF
TRBD1	TRBJ1-5	TRBV7-8	ASSGRPGQDNQPQH
TRBD2	TRBJ2-1	TRBV28	ASRTSGHNNEQF
-	TRBJ2-7	TRBV28	ASRRTGTYEQY
TRBD1	TRBJ1-3	TRBV7-8	ASSPGQALGNTIY
-	TRBJ2-5	TRBV14	ASSQGRGILGETQY
-	TRBJ1-3	TRBV5-1	ASRAGVSSGNTIY
TRBD1	TRBJ2-7	TRBV6-1	ASKSGGLGSYEQY
TRBD1	TRBJ2-5	TRBV5-1	ASSPGTGRETQY
-	TRBJ2-2	TRBV10-3	AITRGQNANTGELF
-	TRBJ2-1	TRBV20-1	SPSQGNEQF